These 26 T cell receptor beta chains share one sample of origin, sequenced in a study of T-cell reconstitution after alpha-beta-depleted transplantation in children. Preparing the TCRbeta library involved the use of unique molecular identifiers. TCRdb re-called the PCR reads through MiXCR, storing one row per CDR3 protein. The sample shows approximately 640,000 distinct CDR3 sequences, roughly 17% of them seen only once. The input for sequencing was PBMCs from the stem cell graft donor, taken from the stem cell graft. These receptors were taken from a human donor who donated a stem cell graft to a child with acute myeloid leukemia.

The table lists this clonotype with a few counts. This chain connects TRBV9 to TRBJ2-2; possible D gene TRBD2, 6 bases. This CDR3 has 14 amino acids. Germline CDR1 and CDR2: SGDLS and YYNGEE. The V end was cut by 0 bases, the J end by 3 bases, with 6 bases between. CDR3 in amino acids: CASSVAGDTGELFF. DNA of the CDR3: TGTGCCAGCAGCGTAGCGGGGGACACCGGGGAGCTGTTTTTT.

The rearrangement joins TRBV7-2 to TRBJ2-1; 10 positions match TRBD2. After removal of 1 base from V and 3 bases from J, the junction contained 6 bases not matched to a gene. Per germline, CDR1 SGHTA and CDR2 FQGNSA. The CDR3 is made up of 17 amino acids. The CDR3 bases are TGTGCCAGCAGCTTAGTTTCAACTAGCGGGGTCTACAATGAGCAGTTCTTC. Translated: CASSLVSTSGVYNEQFF.

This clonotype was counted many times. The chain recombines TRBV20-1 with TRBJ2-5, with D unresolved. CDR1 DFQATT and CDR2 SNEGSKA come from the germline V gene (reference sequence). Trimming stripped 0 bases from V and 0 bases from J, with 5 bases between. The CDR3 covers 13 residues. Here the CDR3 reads CSARDPHQETQYF. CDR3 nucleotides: TGCAGTGCTAGAGATCCCCACCAAGAGACCCAGTACTTC.

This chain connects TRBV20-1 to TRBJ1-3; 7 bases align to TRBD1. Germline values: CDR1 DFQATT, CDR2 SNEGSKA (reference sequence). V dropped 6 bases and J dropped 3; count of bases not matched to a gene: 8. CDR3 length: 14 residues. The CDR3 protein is CSASGDSRGNTIYF. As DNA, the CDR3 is TGCAGTGCAAGTGGGGACAGCCGTGGAAACACCATATATTTT.

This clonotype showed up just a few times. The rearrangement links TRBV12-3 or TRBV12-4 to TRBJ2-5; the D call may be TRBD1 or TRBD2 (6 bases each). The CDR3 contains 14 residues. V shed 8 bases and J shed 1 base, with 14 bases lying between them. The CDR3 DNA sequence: TGTGCCAGCGCCCCACGGGGGCCCCAAGAGACCCAGTACTTC. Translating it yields CASAPRGPQETQYF.

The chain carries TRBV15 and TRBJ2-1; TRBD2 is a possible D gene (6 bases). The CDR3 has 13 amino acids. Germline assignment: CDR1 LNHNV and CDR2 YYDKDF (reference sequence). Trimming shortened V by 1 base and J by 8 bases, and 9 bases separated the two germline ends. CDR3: CATSRVTGDEQFF. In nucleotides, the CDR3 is TGTGCCACCAGCAGAGTCACGGGGGATGAGCAGTTCTTC. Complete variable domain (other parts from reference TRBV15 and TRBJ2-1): DAMVIQNPRYQVTQFGKPVTLSCSQTLNHNVMYWYQQKSSQAPKLLFHYYDKDFNNEADTPDNFQSRRPNTSFCFLDIRSPGLGDTAMYLCATSRVTGDEQFFGPGTRLTVL.

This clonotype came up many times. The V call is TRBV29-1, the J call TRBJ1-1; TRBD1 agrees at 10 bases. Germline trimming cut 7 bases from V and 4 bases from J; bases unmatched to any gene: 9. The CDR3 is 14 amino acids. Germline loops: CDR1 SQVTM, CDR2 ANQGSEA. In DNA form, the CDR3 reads TGCAGCGGCGTATCGGGACAGGGGTTCACTGAAGCTTTCTTT. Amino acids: CSGVSGQGFTEAFF.

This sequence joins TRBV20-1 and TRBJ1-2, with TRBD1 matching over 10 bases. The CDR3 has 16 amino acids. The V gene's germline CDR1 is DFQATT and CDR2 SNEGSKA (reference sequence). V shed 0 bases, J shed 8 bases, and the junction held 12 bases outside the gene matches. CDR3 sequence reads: CSARDARSGTGEGYTF. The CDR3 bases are TGCAGTGCTAGAGATGCTCGCTCCGGGACAGGGGAGGGCTACACCTTC.

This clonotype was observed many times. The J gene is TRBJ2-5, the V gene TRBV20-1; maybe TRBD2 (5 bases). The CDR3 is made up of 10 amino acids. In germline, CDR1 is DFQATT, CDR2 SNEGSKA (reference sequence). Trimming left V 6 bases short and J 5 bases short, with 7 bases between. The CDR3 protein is CSALAETQYF. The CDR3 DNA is TGCAGTGCGTTAGCGGAGACCCAGTACTTC.

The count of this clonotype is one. CDR3 sequence reads: CASSRGKDYEQYF. The CDR3 DNA sequence: TGTGCCAGCAGTAGGGGTAAGGATTACGAGCAGTACTTC. The chain is built from TRBV11-3 and TRBJ2-7; TRBD1 might be the D (5 bases). This CDR3 is built from 13 residues. Per the germline V gene, CDR1 is SGHNT and CDR2 is YENEEA. V was trimmed by 6 bases and J by 4 bases, leaving 13 bases between them.

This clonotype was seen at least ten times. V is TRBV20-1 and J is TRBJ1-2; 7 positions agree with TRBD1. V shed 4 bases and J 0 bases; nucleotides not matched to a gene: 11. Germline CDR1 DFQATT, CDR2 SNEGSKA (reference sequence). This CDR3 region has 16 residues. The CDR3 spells CSAKLNRGASNYGYTF. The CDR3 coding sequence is TGCAGTGCTAAACTAAACAGGGGAGCCTCTAACTATGGCTACACCTTC.

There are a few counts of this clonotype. CDR3 coding DNA: TGTGCCAGCAGCCCATGGTCTGCGGGAGAGACCCAGTACTTC. It is translated as CASSPWSAGETQYF. The V call is TRBV7-8, the J call TRBJ2-5; D possibly corresponds to TRBD2 (5 bases). Germline CDR1 reads SGHVS; CDR2 reads FQNEAQ. The V and J ends lost 5 bases and 4 bases respectively, with 14 bases between them. This CDR3 region has 14 residues. Full variable domain (outside the CDR3, taken from reference TRBV7-8 and TRBJ2-5): GAGVSQSPRYKVAKRGQDVALRCDPISGHVSLFWYQQALGQGPEFLTYFQNEAQLDKSGLPSDRFFAERPEGSVSTLKIQRTQQEDSAVYLCASSPWSAGETQYFGPGTRLLVL.

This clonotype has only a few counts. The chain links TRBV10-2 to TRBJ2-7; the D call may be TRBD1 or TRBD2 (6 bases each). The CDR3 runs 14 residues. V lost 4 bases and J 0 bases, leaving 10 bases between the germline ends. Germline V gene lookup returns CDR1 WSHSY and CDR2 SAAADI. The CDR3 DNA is TGCGCCAGCAGTGGAGGGGGGAACTCCTACGAGCAGTACTTC. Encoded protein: CASSGGGNSYEQYF.

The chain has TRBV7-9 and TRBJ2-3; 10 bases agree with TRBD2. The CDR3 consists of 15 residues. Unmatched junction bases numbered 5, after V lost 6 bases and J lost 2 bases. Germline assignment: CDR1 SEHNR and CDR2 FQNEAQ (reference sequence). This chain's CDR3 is CASSRLAGATDTQYF. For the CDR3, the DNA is TGTGCCAGCAGTCGCCTAGCGGGGGCCACAGATACGCAGTATTTT.

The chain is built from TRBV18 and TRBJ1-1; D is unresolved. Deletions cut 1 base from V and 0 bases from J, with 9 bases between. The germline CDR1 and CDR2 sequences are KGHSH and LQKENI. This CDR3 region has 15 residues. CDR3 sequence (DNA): TGTGCCAGCTCACCACGATCCGGGATGAACACTGAAGCTTTCTTT. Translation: CASSPRSGMNTEAFF.

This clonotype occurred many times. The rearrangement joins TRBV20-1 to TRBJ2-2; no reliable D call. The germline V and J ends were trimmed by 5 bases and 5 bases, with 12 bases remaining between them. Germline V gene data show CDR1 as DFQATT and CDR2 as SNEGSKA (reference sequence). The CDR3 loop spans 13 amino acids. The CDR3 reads CSAPLDGTGELFF. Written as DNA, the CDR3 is TGCAGTGCTCCCCTGGACGGAACCGGGGAGCTGTTTTTT.

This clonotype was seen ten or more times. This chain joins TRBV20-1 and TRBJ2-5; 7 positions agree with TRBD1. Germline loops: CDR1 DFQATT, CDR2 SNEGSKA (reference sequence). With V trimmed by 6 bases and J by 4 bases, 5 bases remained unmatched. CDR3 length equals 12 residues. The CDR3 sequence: CSAGTVGETQYF. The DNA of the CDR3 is TGCAGTGCCGGGACAGTAGGAGAGACCCAGTACTTC.

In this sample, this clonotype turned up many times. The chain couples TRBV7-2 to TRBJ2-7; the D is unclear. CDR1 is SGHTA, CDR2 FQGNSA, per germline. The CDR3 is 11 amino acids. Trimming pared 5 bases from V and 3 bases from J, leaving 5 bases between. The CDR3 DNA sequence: TGTGCCAGCAGCAAGGGCTACGAGCAGTACTTC. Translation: CASSKGYEQYF.

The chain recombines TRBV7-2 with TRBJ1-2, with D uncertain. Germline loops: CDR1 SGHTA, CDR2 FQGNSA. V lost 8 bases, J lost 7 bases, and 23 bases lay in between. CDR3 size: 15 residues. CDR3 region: CASAPNSHLVSGYTF. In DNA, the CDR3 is TGTGCCAGCGCGCCGAATAGCCACCTCGTTAGTGGCTACACCTTC.

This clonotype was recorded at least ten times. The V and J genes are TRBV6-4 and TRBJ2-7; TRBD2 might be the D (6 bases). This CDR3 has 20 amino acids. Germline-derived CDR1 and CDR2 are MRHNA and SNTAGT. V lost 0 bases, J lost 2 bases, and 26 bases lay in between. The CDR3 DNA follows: TGTGCCAGCAGTGACTCAGGGGACTCAAAATGGGTGGTCTACCCCTACGAGCAGTACGTC. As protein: CASSDSGDSKWVVYPYEQYV.

The CDR3 protein is CASSPQISNQPQHF. The DNA for the CDR3 is TGTGCCAGCTCACCACAGATTAGCAATCAGCCCCAGCATTTT. The genes are TRBV18 and TRBJ1-5; D call uncertain. Germline CDR1 reads KGHSH; CDR2 reads LQKENI. There are 14 residues in the CDR3. The germline V and J ends were trimmed by 1 base and 0 bases, with 4 bases remaining between them.

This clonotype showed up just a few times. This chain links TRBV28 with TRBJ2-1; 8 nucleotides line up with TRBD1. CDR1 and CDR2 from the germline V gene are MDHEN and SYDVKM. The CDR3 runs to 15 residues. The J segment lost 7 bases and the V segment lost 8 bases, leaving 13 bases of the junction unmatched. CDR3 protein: CASELTTGAKNEQFF. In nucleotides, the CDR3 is TGTGCCAGCGAACTTACGACAGGGGCAAAGAATGAGCAGTTCTTC. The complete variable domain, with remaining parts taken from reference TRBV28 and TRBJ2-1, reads DVKVTQSSRYLVKRTGEKVFLECVQDMDHENMFWYRQDPGLGLRLIYFSYDVKMKEKGDIPEGYSVSREKKERFSLILESASTNQTSMYLCASELTTGAKNEQFFGPGTRLTVL.

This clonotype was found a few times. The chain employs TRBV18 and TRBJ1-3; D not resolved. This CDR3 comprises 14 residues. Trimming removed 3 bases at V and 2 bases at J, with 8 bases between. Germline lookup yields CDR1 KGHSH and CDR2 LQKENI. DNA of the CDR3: TGTGCCAGCTCACCGGACCAGGCTGGAAACACCATATATTTT. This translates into CASSPDQAGNTIYF.

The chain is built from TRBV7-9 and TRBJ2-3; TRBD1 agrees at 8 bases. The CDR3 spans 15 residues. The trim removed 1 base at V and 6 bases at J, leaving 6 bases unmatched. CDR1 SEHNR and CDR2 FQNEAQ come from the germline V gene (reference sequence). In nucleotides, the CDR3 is TGTGCCAGCAGCTTAGTACAGGGGGTCCCGGATACGCAGTATTTT. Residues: CASSLVQGVPDTQYF.

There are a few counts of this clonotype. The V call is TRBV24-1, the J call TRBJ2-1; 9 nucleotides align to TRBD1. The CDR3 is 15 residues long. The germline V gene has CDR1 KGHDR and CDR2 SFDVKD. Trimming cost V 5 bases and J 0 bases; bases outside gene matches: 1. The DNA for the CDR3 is TGTGCCACCAGTGGGGACAGGGTCTCCTACAATGAGCAGTTCTTC. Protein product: CATSGDRVSYNEQFF.

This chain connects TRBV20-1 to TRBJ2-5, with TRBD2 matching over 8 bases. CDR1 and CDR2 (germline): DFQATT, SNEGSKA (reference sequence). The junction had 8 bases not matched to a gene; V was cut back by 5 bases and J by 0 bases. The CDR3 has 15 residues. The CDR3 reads CSARPLAEYQETQYF. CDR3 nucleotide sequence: TGCAGTGCTCGCCCACTAGCGGAGTACCAAGAGACCCAGTACTTC.